This T cell receptor beta chain appears in the sequencing data of a study of cytomegalovirus exposure and HLA in healthy donors. Findings and limits, study-wide: Researchers reported in a later analysis that a missense DCLRE1C variant was tied to TCR beta V- and J-gene trimming.

Points on this clone: Its antigen remains unknown.

Primers for the PCR totalled 60 Vbeta and 13 Jbeta. Assay: immunoSEQ multiplex PCR; the TCRdb copy retains only in-frame clones and omits some. Here the sample spans about 140,000 clones, about four fifths being singletons. V was clipped by 0 bases and J by 4 bases; unmatched bases: 8. The CDR3 is made up of 17 amino acids. Germline CDR1 LGHNA, CDR2 YSLEER. There were likely unrecorded immune exposures, though donors were nominally healthy when sampled. This clonotype was sampled from a man aged 35 to 55 in good health and CMV-seronegative. This chain links TRBV4-3 with TRBJ2-2; 7 bases map to TRBD2. The sample taken for sequencing was PBMCs. CDR3 DNA sequence: TGCGCCAGCAGCCAAGATCTAGTGGGGGGGAGCACCGGGGAGCTGTTTTTT. Its translation: CASSQDLVGGSTGELFF.